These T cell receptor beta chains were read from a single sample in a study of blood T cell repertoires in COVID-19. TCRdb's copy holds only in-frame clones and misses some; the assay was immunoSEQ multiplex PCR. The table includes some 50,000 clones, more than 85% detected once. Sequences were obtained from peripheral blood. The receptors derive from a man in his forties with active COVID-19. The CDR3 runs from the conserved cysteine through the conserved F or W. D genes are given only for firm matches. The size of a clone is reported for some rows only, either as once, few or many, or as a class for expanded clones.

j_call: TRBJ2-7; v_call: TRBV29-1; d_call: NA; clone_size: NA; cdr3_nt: TGCAGCGTTGGGGAGTCTGGTTACGAGCAGTACTTC; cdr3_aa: CSVGESGYEQYF
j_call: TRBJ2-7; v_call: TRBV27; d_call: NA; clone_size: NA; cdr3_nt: TGTGCCAGCAAAAGGACTGGACTCTACGAGCAGTACTTC; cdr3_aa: CASKRTGLYEQYF
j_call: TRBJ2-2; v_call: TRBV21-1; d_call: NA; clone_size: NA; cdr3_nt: TGTGCCAGCAGGACAGGGACCGGGGAGCTGTTTTTT; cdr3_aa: CASRTGTGELFF
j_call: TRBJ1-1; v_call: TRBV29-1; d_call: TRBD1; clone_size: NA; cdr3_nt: TGCAGCCTCGGACAGGAAGGCACTGAAGCTTTCTTT; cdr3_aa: CSLGQEGTEAFF
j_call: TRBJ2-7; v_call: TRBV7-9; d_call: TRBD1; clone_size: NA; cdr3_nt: TGTGCCAGCAGCTCCCGGGACAGGGGATTTCCTGGGCAGTACTTC; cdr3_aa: CASSSRDRGFPGQYF
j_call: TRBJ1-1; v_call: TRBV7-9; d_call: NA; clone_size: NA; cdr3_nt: TGTGCCAGCAGCAAGCCCCCTCAGGGGTATTCAGTTGCTTTCTTT; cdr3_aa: CASSKPPQGYSVAFF
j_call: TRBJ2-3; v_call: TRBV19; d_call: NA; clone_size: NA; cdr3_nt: TGTGCCAGTAGTATAGGCGGGGTCACAGATACGCAGTATTTT; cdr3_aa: CASSIGGVTDTQYF
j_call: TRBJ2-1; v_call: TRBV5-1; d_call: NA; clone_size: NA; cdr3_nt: TGCGCCAGCAGCTTGCAGACTCCTGCCTACCTAATTGACAATGAGCAGTTCTTC; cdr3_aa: CASSLQTPAYLIDNEQFF
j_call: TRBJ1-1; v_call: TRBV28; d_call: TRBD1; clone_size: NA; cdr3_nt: TGTGCCAGCAGTTTAGGACAGGGTGAAGCTTTCTTT; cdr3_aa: CASSLGQGEAFF
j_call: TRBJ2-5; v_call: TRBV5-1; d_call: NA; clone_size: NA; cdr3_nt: TGCGCCAGCAGCCCGGGGGGCAGAGAGACCCAGTACTTC; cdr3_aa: CASSPGGRETQYF
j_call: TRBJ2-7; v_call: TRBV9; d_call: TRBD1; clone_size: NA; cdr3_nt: TGTGCCAGCAGCGCCCGGGACAGGGCCTACGAGCAGTACTTC; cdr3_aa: CASSARDRAYEQYF
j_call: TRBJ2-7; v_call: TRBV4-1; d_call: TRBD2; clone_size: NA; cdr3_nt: TGCGCCAGCAGGCAGGAGACTAGCGGCACCTACGAGCAGTACTTC; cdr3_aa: CASRQETSGTYEQYF
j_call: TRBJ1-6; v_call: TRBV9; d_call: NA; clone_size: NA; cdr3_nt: TGTGCCAGCAGCGGAGCGGGGGCAGGGAATAATTCACCCCTCCACTTT; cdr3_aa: CASSGAGAGNNSPLHF
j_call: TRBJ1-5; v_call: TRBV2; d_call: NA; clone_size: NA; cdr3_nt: TGTGCCAGCAGTGAAGGTCGAGGAGGCAATCAGCCCCAGCATTTT; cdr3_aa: CASSEGRGGNQPQHF
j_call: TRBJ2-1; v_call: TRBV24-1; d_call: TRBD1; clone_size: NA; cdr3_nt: TGTGCCACCAGTGATTTGAGGAACAGGGGGCATAATGAGCAGTTCTTC; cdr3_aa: CATSDLRNRGHNEQFF
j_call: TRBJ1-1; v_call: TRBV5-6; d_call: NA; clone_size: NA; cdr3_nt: TGTGCCAGCAGCTTGGTCGGCAGGATGAACACTGAAGCTTTCTTT; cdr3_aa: CASSLVGRMNTEAFF
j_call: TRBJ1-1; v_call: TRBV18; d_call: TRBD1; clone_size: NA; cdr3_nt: TGTGCCAGCTCGCGTACCGGGACAGGGTGGGGCACTGAAGCTTTCTTT; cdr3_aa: CASSRTGTGWGTEAFF
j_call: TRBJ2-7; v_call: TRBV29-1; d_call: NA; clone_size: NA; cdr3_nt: TGCAGCGTTGGGGGAGTAGGGAAGGCCCCTTACGAGCAGTACTTC; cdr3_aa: CSVGGVGKAPYEQYF
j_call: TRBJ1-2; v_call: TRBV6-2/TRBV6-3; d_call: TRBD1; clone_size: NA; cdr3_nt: TGTGCCAGCAGTTACCCCGGGACAGTCCGTGGCTACACCTTC; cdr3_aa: CASSYPGTVRGYTF
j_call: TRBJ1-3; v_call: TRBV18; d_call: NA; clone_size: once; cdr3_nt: TGTGCCAGCTCACCAGGGGAGGAAGGCTCTGGAAACACCATATATTTT; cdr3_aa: CASSPGEEGSGNTIYF
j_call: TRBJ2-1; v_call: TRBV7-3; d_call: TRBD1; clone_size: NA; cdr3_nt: TGTGCCAGCAGCTCCCGGACAGGCAACAATGAGCAGTTCTTC; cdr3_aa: CASSSRTGNNEQFF
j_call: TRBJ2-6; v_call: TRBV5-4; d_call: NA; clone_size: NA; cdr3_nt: TGTGCCAGCAGCTTTCCCGGCTCTGGGGCCAACGTCCTGACTTTC; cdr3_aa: CASSFPGSGANVLTF
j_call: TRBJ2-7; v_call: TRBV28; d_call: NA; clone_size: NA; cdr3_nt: TGTGCCAGCAGTTTCCAGGGTATCGGAATCTACGAGCAGTACTTC; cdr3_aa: CASSFQGIGIYEQYF
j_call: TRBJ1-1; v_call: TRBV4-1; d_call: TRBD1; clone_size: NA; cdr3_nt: TGCGCCAGCAGCCATCCCCGGGACAGATCCGAAGCTTTCTTT; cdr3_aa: CASSHPRDRSEAFF
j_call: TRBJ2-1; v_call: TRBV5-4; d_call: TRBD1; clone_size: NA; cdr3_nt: TGTGCCAGCAGTCCTTACGGGACAGGGGCACATGAGCAGTTCTTC; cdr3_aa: CASSPYGTGAHEQFF
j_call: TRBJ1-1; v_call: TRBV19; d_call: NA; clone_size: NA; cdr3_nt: TGTGCCAGTAGTTCCTACAGGGAGCCTGAAGCTTTCTTT; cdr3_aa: CASSSYREPEAFF
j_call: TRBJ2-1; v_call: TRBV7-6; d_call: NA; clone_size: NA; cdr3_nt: TGTGCCAGCAGCTTCACAGGGGAGGCCTACAATGAGCAGTTCTTC; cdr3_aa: CASSFTGEAYNEQFF
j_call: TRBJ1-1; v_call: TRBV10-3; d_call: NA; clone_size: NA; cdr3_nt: TGTGCCATCAGGACGGAGGCGGGGGACACTGAAGCTTTCTTT; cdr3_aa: CAIRTEAGDTEAFF
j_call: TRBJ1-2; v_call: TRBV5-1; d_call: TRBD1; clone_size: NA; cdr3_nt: TGCGCCAGCAGCTTGGATGGACAGGGGCTCACCTTC; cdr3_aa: CASSLDGQGLTF
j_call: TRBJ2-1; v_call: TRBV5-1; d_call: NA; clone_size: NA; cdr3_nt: TGCGCCAGCAGCTTGGGACTAGGGATGGGCAATGAGCAGTTCTTC; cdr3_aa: CASSLGLGMGNEQFF
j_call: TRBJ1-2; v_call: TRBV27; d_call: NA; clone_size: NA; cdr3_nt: TGTGCCAGCAGGTTTTCCGGGACTGAAAACTATGGCTACACCTTC; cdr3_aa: CASRFSGTENYGYTF
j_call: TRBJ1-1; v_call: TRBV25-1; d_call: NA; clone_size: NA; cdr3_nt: TGTGCCAGCAGCAAGGCCGGACAGCCTGAAGCTTTCTTT; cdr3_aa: CASSKAGQPEAFF
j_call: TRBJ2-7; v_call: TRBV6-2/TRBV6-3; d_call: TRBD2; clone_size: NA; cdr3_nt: TGTGCCAGCAGTTACGCGGGAGAGATCTCCTACGAGCAGTACTTC; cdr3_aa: CASSYAGEISYEQYF
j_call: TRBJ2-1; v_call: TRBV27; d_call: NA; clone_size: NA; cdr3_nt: TGTGCCAGCAGTTTACTCAGCGGGCCAGCCGGTCAGTTCTTC; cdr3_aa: CASSLLSGPAGQFF
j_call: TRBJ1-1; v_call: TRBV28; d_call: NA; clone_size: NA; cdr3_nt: TGTGCCAGCAGTTTATGGGGCAGGGGAAAGGCAGCGGACACTGAAGCTTTCTTT; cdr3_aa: CASSLWGRGKAADTEAFF
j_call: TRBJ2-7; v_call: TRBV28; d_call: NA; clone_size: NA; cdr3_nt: TGTGCCAGCAGTCCACCAGCGGCCGCCTCCTACGAGCAGTACTTC; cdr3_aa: CASSPPAAASYEQYF
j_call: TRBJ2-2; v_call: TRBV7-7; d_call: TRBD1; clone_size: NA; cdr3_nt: TGTGCTAGCAGCCCCCGGACAGGGGGCACCGGGGAGCTGTTTTTT; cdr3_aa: CASSPRTGGTGELFF
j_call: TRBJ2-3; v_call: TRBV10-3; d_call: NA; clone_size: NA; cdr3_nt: TGTGCCATCGGGGTGAGGGGGGATACGCAGTATTTT; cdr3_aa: CAIGVRGDTQYF
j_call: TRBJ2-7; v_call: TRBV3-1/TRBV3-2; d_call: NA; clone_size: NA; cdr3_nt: TGTGCCAGCAGGGGGCAGGGAAGGAACGAGCAGTACTTC; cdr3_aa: CASRGQGRNEQYF
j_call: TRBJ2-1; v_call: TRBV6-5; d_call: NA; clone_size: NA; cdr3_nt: TGTGCCACCCAAGTCGGTCTAGGTGAGCAGTTCTTC; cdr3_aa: CATQVGLGEQFF
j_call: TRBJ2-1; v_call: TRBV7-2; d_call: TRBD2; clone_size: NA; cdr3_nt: TGTGCCAGCAGCCCATTAGCGGGAGAGGAGTCAGTGGATGAGCAGTTCTTC; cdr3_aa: CASSPLAGEESVDEQFF
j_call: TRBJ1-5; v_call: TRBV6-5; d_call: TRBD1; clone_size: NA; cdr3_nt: TGTGCCAGCAGCCAGGACAGGGTTGGCAATCAGCCCCAGCATTTT; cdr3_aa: CASSQDRVGNQPQHF
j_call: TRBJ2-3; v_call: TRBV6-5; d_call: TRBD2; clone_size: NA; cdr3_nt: TGTGCCAGCAGTTTGCTAGCGGGGGTCACAGATACGCAGTATTTT; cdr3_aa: CASSLLAGVTDTQYF
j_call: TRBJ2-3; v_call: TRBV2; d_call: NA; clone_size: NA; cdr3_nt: TGTGCCAGCAGAACCCTAGACCGCACAGATACGCAGTATTTT; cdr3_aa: CASRTLDRTDTQYF
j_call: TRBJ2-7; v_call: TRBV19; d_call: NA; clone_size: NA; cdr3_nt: TGTGCCAGTAGTAACCTACCTGGGGCGATCGGTAGCTACGAGCAGTACTTC; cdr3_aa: CASSNLPGAIGSYEQYF
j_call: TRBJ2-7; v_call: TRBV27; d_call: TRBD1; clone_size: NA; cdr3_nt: TGTGCCAGCAGTTTAAAGGGACAGGCAGCCTACGAGCAGTACTTC; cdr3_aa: CASSLKGQAAYEQYF
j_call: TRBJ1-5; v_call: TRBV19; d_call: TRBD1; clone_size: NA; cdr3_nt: TGTGCCAGTAGGACCCCGGGACAGGGGGAACCTTATAGCAATCAGCCCCAGCATTTT; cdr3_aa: CASRTPGQGEPYSNQPQHF
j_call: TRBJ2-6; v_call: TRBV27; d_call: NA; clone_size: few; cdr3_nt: TGTGCCAGCGGGGGCACGTCGTCGGGGGCCAACGTCCTGACTTTC; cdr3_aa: CASGGTSSGANVLTF
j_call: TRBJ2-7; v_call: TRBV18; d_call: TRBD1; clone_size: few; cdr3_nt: TGTGCCAGCTCACAGGACAGGGTTGGGGAGCAGTACTTC; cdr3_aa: CASSQDRVGEQYF
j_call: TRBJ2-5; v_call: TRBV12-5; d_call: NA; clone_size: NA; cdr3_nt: TGTGCTAGTGGTTTTCGTCTACCTGAGACCCAGTACTTC; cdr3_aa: CASGFRLPETQYF
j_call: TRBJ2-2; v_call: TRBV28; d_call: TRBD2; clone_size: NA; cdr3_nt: TGTGCCAGTAAGACTAGCGGGAAGCCCACCGGGGAGCTGTTTTTT; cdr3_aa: CASKTSGKPTGELFF
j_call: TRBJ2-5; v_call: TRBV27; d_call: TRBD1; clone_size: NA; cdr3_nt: TGTGCCAGCAGTTACCGCTGGGGAACCCAGGGGGACCAAGAGACCCAGTACTTC; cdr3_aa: CASSYRWGTQGDQETQYF
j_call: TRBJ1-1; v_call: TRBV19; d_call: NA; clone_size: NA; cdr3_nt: TGTGCCAGTAGTATAAGGGAGGGCAGCACTGAAGCTTTCTTT; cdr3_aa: CASSIREGSTEAFF
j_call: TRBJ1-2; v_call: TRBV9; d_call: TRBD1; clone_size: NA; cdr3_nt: TGTGCCAGCAGCCTCCCGGACAGGGCCTATGGCTACACCTTC; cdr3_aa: CASSLPDRAYGYTF
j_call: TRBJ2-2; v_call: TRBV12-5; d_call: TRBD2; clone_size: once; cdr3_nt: TGTGCTAGTGGTTTAGGCGGGGGGACCGGGGAGCTGTTTTTT; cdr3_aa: CASGLGGGTGELFF
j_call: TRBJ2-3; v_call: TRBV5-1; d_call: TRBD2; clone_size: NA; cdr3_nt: TGCGCCAGCAGCTTCGCGGGAGTCGGGGAAGATACGCAGTATTTT; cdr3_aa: CASSFAGVGEDTQYF
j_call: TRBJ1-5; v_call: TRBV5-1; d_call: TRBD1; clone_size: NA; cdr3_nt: TGCGCCAGCAGCTCAAGACAGGGGGATCAGCCCCAGCATTTT; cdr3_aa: CASSSRQGDQPQHF
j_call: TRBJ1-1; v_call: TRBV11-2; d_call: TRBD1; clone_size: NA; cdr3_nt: TGTGCCAGCAGCCCAACGACAGGGGAAGCTTTCTTT; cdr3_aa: CASSPTTGEAFF
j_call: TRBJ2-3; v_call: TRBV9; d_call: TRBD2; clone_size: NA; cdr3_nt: TGTGCCAGCAGCGTAGACGGGGGGGTGGCAGATACGCAGTATTTT; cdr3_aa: CASSVDGGVADTQYF
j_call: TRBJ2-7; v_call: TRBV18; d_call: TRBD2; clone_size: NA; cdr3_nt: TGTGCCAGCTCACCACCGAGTTCACTAGCGGGTGACTACGAGCAGTACTTC; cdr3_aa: CASSPPSSLAGDYEQYF